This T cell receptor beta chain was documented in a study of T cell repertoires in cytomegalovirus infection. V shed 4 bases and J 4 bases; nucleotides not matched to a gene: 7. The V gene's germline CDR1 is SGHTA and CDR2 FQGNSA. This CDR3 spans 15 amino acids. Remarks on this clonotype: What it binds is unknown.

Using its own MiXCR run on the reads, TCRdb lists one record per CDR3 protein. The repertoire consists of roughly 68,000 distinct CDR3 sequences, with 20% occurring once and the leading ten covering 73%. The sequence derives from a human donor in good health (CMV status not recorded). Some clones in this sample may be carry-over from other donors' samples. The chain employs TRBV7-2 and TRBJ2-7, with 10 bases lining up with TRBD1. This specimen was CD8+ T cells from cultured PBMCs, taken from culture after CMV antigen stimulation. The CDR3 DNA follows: TGTGCCAGCAGCTCTTGGGGACAGGGGCTTTACGAGCAGTACTTC. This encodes CASSSWGQGLYEQYF.